This entry describes one TCR beta chain. Its antigen remains unknown. Unmatched junction bases numbered 12, after V lost 6 bases and J lost 2 bases. Germline CDR1 and CDR2: SNHLY and FYNNEI. CDR3 length equals 17 residues. The record originates from a study of T cell responses to AZD1222 COVID-19 vaccine. Study-level points and caveats: The sample set comprised mostly white British donors with more females, and clonal diversity was possibly underestimated. The repertoires were collected only after the peak T cell response.

This table comes from immunoSEQ multiplex PCR, and its TCRdb copy is limited to in-frame clones, with some not included. The table has some 120,000 clones, roughly 88% seen once; the top ten hold approximately 19%. This material consisted of peripheral blood, taken on day 0 of MenACWY control vaccination. The origin of this receptor is an adult in good health. The chain employs TRBV2 and TRBJ1-4, with 7 positions matching TRBD1. CDR3 in amino acids: CASRDGGQASTNEKLFF. Here the CDR3 DNA reads TGTGCCAGCAGAGACGGCGGACAGGCCTCTACTAATGAAAAACTGTTTTTT.